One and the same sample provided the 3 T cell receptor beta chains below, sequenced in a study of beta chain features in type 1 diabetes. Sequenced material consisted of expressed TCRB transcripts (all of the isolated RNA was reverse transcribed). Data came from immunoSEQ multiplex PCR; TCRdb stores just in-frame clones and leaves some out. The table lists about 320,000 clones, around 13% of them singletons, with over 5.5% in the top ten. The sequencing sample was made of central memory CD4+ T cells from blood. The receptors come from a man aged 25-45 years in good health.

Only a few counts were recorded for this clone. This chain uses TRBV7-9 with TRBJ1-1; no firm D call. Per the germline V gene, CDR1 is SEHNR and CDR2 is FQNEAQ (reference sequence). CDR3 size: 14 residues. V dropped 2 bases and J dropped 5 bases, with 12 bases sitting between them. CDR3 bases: TGTGCCAGCAGCTTAATGAGTAAGGGAACTGAAGCTTTCTTT. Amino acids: CASSLMSKGTEAFF.

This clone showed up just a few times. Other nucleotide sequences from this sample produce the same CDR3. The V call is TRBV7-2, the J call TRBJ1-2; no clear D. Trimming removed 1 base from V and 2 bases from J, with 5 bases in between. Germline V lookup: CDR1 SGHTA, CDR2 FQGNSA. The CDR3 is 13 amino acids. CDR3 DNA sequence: TGTGCCAGCAGCTTAGGTCGGAACTATGGCTACACCTTC. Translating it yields CASSLGRNYGYTF.

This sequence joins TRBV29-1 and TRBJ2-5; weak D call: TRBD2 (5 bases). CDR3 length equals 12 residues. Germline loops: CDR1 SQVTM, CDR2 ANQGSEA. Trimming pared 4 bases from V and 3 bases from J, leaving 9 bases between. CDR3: CSVVPGEETQYF. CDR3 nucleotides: TGCAGCGTTGTCCCCGGGGAAGAGACCCAGTACTTC.